This T cell receptor (beta chain) emerged from a study of blood T cell repertoires in COVID-19. Study context: Some COVID-19 samples were acute and others convalescent; all came from the United States, Italy and Spain. Sources were T cells, B-cell-depleted T cells, or PBMCs; the material itself was cDNA or gDNA.

V shed 0 bases and J shed 0 bases, with 6 bases lying between them. Germline CDR1 reads KGHSH; CDR2 reads LQKENI. CDR3 length equals 15 residues. In the original workflow: Reference gene primers were amplified, and this amplification served to estimate nucleated cell counts. Using immunoSEQ multiplex PCR, the repertoire was profiled, and TCRdb retains in-frame clones only, with some absent. That table gives V, J and clone size, and the DNA gave D and trimming. The data show some 340,000 clones, around 84% seen once. Sequencing used peripheral blood. The TCR comes from a woman aged 18-30 years with acute or convalescent COVID-19. This chain uses TRBV18 with TRBJ1-3; D is unclear. The CDR3 sequence: CASSPPSSSGNTIYF. In DNA form, the CDR3 reads TGTGCCAGCTCACCACCGTCCAGCTCTGGAAACACCATATATTTT.